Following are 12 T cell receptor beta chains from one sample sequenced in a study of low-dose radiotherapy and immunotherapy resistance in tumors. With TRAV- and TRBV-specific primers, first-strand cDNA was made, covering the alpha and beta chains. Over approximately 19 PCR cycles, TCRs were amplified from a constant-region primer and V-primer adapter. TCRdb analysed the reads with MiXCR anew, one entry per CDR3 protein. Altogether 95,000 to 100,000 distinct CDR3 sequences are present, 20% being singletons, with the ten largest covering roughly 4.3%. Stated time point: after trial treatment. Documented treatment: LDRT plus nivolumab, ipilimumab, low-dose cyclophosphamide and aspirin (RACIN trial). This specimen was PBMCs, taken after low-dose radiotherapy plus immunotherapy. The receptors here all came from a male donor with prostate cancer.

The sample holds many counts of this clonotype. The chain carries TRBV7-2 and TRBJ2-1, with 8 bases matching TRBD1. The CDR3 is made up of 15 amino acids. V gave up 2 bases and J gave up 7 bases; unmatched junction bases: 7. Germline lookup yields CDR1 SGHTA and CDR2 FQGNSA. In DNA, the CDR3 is TGTGCCAGCAGCTTAAGTCAGGGGGCTTTGAATGAGCAGTTCTTC. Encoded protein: CASSLSQGALNEQFF.

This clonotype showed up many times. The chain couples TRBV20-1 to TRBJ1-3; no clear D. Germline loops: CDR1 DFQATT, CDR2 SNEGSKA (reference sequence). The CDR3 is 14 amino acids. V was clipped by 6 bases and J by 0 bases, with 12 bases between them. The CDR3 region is CSADSTDSGNTIYF. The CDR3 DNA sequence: TGCAGTGCCGACTCGACGGACTCTGGAAACACCATATATTTT.

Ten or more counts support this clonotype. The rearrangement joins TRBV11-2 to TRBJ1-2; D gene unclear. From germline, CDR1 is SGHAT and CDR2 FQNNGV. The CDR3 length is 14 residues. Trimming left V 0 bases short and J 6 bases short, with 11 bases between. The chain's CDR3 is CASSLDLTEDGYTF. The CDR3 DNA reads TGTGCCAGCAGCTTAGATCTTACCGAGGATGGCTACACCTTC.

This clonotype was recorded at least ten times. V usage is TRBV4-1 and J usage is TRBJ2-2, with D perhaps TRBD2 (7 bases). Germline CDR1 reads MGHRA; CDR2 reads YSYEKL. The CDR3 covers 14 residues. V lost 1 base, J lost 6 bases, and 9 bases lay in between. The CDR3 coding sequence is TGCGCCAGCAGCCAAGTGGGGGGGCCCGGGGAGCTGTTTTTT. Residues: CASSQVGGPGELFF.

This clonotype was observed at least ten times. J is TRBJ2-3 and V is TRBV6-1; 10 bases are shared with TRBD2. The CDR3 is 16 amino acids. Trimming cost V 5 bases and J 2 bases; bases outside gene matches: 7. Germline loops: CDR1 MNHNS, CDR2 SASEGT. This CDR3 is CASSWASGGLTDTQYF. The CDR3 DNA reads TGTGCCAGCAGTTGGGCTAGCGGGGGCCTCACAGATACGCAGTATTTT.

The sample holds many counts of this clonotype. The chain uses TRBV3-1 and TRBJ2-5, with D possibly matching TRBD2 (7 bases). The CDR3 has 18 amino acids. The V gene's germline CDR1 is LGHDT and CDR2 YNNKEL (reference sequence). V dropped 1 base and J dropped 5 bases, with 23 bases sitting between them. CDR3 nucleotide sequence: TGTGCCAGCAGCCAAGTGGTTCGTAGCGGGTCCACAGGGGAGACCCAGTACTTC. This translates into CASSQVVRSGSTGETQYF.

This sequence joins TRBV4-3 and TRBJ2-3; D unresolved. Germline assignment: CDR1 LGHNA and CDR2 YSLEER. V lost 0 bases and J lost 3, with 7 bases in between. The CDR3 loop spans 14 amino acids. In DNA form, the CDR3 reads TGCGCCAGCAGCCAAGATCCCTTTACAGATACGCAGTATTTT. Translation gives CASSQDPFTDTQYF.

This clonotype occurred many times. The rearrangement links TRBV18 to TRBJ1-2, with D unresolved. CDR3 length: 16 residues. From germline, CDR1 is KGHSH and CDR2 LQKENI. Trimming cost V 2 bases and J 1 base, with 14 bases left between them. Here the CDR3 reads CASSPSPEAVNYGYTF. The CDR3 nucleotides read TGTGCCAGCTCACCATCCCCGGAGGCGGTTAACTATGGCTACACCTTC.

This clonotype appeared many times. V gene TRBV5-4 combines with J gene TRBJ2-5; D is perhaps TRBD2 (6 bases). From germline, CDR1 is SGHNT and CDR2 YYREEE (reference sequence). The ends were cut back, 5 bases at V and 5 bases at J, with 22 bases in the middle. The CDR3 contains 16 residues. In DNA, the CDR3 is TGTGCCAGCAGGACTTTCCCCGGAGGGGCTTCTGAGACCCAGTACTTC. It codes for CASRTFPGGASETQYF.

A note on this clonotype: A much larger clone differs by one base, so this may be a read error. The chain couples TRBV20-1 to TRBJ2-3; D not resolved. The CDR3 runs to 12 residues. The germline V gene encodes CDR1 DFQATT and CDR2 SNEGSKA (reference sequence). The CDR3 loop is CSASGRWDTQFF. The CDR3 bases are TGCAGTGCTAGCGGTAGATGGGATACGCAGTTTTTT.

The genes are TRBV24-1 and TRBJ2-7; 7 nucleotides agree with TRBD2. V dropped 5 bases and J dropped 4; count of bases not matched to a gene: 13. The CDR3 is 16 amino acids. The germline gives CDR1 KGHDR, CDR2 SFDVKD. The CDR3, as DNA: TGTGCCACCAGTGCCGGGCGGGGGTTCCGGGCTTACGAGCAGTACTTC. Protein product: CATSAGRGFRAYEQYF.

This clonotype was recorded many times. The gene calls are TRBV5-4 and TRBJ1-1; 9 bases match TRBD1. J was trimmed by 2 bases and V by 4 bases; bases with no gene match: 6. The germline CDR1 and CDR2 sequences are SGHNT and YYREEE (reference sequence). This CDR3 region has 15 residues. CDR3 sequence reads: CASSPHRGPNTEAFF. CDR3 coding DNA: TGTGCCAGCAGCCCCCACAGGGGGCCCAACACTGAAGCTTTCTTT.